This T cell receptor (beta chain) originates from a study of T cells expressing NK-cell markers. The CDR3 runs 17 residues. CDR1 and CDR2 (germline): SGDLS, YYNGEE. After re-calling the 5' RACE reads, TCRdb lists one entry per CDR3 protein, DNA absent. Its clone listing holds hundreds of thousands of distinct CDR3 sequences. This TCR came from a man younger than 30 in good health. The sample was blood T cells: a sorted CD56 or NKG2C T cell subset, CD4+ or CD8+ T cells, or bulk PBMC T cells (not recorded which). This chain joins TRBV9 and TRBJ2-3; TCRdb gives TRBD2 as the D gene, but with no DNA this cannot be confirmed. CDR3 loop: CASTEPRKLGGTDTQYF.